The present T cell receptor beta chain was sequenced within a study of T cells in localized non-small cell lung cancer. The method was immunoSEQ multiplex PCR; TCRdb's version includes in-frame clones alone and lacks a portion of them. The repertoire holds around 20,000 clones, with approximately 90% as singletons. About this clone: Its antigen is as yet unknown.

Study-level results: Longer survival (overall) was linked to higher T cell density in blood.

The source material was peripheral blood, sampled before any cancer treatment. The TCR originated in a woman aged 35-75 years with stage I lung adenocarcinoma.

DNA for the CDR3: TGTGCCAGTAACGGCAGGACCCTGAACTATGGCTACACCTTC. Its protein product is CASNGRTLNYGYTF. J is TRBJ1-2 and V is TRBV19; D ambiguous. Between the trimmed V and J ends, which lost 7 bases and 2 bases, there was a span of 14 bases. Germline CDR1 LNHDA, CDR2 SQIVND (reference sequence). CDR3 size: 14 residues. Full variable domain (missing parts from reference TRBV19 and TRBJ1-2): DGGITQSPKYLFRKEGQNVTLSCEQNLNHDAMYWYRQDPGQGLRLIYYSQIVNDFQKGDIAEGYSVSREKKESFPLTVTSAQKNPTAFYLCASNGRTLNYGYTFGSGTRLTVV.